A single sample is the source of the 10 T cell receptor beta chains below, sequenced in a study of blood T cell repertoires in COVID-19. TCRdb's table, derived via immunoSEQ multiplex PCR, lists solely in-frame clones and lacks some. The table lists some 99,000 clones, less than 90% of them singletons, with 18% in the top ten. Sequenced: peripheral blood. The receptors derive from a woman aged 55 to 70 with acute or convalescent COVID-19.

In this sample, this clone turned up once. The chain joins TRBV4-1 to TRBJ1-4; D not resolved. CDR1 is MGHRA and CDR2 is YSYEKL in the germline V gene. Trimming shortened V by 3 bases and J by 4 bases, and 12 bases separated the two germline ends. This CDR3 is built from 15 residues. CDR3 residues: CASSQRREGNEKLFF. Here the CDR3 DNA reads TGCGCCAGCAGCCAGAGACGGGAGGGTAATGAAAAACTGTTTTTT.

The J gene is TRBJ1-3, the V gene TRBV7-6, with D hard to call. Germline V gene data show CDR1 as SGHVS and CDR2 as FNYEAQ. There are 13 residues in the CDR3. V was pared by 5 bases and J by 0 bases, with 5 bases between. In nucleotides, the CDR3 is TGTGCCAGCAGCGTTAGCTCTGGAAACACCATATATTTT. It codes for CASSVSSGNTIYF.

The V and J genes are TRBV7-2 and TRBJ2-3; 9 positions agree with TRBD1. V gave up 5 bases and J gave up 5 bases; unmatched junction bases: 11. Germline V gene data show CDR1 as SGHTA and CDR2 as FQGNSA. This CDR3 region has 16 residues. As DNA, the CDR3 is TGTGCCAGCAGCCCCCGGGACAGGGAGGTTTTAGATACGCAGTATTTT. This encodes CASSPRDREVLDTQYF.

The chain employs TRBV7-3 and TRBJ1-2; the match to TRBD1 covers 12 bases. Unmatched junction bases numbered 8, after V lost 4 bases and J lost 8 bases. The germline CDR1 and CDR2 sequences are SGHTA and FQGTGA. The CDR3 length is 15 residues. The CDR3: CASSSQGQGAEGYTF. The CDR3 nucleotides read TGTGCCAGCAGCTCCCAGGGACAGGGGGCTGAAGGCTACACCTTC.

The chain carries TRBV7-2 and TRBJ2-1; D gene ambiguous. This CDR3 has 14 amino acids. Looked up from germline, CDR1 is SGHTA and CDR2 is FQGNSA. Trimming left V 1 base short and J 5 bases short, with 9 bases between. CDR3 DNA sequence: TGTGCCAGCAGCTTAGACCGCAGTGACAATGAGCAGTTCTTC. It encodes CASSLDRSDNEQFF.

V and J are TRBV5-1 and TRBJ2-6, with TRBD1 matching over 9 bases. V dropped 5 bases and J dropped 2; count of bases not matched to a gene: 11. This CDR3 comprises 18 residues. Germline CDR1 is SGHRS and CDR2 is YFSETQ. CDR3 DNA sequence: TGCGCCAGCAGTAGAGAACCGGGACAGGGTCCTGGGGCCAACGTCCTGACTTTC. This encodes CASSREPGQGPGANVLTF.

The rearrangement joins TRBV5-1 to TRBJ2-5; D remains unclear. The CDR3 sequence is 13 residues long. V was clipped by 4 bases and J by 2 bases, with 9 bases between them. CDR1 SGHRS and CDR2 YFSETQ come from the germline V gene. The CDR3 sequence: CASSAGGQETQYF. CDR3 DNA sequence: TGCGCCAGCAGCGCCGGCGGTCAAGAGACCCAGTACTTC.

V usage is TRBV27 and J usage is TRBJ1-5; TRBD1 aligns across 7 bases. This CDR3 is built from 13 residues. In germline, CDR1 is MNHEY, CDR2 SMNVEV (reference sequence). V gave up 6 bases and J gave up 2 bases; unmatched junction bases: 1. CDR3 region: CASSGTGNQPQHF. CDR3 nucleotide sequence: TGTGCCAGCAGCGGGACAGGCAATCAGCCCCAGCATTTT.

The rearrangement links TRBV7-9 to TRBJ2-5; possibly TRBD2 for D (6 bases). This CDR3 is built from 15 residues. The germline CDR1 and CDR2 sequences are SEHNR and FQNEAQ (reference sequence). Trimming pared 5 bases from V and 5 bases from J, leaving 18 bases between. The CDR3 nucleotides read TGTGCCAGCAGCCTCGAGACACCCCTAGCGGAGACCCAGTACTTC. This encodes CASSLETPLAETQYF.

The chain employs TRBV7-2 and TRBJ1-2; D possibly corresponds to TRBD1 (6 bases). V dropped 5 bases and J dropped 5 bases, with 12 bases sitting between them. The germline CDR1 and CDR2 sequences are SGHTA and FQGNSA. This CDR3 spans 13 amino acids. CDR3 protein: CASSRDNRYGYTF. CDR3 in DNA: TGTGCCAGCAGCCGGGACAACCGTTATGGCTACACCTTC.